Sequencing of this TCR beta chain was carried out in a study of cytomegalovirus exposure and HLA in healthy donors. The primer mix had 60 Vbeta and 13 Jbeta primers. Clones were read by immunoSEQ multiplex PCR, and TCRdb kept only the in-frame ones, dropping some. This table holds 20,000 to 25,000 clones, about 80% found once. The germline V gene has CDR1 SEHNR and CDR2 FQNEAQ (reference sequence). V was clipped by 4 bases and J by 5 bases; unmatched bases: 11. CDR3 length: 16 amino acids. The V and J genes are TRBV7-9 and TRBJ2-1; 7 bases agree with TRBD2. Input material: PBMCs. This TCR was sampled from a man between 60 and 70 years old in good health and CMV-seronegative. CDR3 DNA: TGTGCCAGCAGCTCCCGGGGAGGGTCGGGAAACAATGAGCAGTTCTTC. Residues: CASSSRGGSGNNEQFF.